This T cell receptor (beta chain) was identified during a study of blood T cell repertoires in COVID-19. About the research overall: The study drew acute and convalescent COVID-19 samples from the United States, Italy and Spain. In each case, the material was cDNA or gDNA derived from T cells, B-cell-depleted T cells, or PBMCs.

In germline, CDR1 is ENHRY, CDR2 SYGVKD. Trimming cost V 0 bases and J 6 bases; bases outside gene matches: 3. This CDR3 is 16 amino acids long. Per the original methods: Amplification with reference gene primers provided the estimates of nucleated cell counts. The protocol was immunoSEQ multiplex PCR, while the TCRdb copy is restricted to in-frame clones and leaves out a portion. Clone size and V and J calls were adopted from that table, with D and trimming inferred from the DNA. Among roughly 71,000 clones listed, about four fifths were seen once. Sequences were obtained from peripheral blood. V gene TRBV10-3 combines with J gene TRBJ1-6; 9 bases agree with TRBD1. This sequence was found in a man between 65 and 80 years old who had recovered from COVID-19. CDR3 coding DNA: TGTGCCATCAGTGAGTCCGGGACAGGGACTAATTCACCCCTCCACTTT. This codes for CAISESGTGTNSPLHF.